This T cell receptor (beta chain) was observed in a study of shared clonotypes between healthy human individuals. Study results and limitations: It was observed that 5% to 6% of naive CD4 clonotypes were shared across a handful of donors.

Division of CD4+ cells produced a CD45RA+ naive subset and a CD45RA-negative memory subset. The table came from immunoSEQ multiplex PCR; TCRdb's copy has only in-frame clones and leaves some out. The data show about 1 million clones, 65% to 80% seen once. A note on this clone: As yet, its antigen is unknown.

V dropped 1 base and J dropped 2 bases, with 11 bases sitting between them. There are 15 residues in the CDR3. Germline loops: CDR1 MGHRA, CDR2 YSYEKL. The sequenced sample consisted of memory CD4+ T cells sorted from blood. Subset here: CD45RA-negative fraction. V is TRBV4-1 and J is TRBJ2-5, with D possibly being TRBD1 (6 bases). This clonotype originated in a man between 18 and 35 years old in good health. CDR3 nucleotides: TGCGCCAGCAGCCAAGCGGTCACAGGGCAAGAGACCCAGTACTTC. Its protein is CASSQAVTGQETQYF.